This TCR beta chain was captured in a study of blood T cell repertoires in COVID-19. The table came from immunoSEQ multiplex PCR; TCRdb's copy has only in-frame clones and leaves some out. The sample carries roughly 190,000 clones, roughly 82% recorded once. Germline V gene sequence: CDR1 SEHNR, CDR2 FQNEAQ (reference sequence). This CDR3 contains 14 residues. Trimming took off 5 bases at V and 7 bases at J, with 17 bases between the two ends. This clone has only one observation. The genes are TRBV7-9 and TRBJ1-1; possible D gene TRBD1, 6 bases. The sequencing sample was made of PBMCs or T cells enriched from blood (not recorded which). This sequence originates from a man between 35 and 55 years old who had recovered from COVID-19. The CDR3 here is CASSPLGGPGEAFF. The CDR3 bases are TGTGCCAGCAGCCCGTTGGGGGGGCCCGGTGAAGCTTTCTTT.